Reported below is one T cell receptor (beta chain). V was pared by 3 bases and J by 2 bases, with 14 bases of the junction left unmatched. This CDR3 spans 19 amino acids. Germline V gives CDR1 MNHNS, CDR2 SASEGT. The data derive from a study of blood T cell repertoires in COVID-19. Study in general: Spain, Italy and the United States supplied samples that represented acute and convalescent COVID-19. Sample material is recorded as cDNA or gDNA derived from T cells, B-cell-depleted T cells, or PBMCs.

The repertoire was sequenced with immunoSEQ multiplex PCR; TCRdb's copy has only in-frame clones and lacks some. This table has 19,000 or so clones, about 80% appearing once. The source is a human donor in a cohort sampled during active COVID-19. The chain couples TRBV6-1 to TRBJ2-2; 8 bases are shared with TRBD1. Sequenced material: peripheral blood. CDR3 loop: CASSDTMWTGIFNTGELFF. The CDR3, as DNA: TGTGCCAGCAGTGACACTATGTGGACAGGGATTTTCAACACCGGGGAGCTGTTTTTT.